The 22 T cell receptor beta chains below come from one sample, sequenced in a study of T cell repertoires in cytomegalovirus infection. The antigens of these receptors remain unknown. In TCRdb, the reads were re-called with MiXCR into one record per CDR3 protein. The repertoire holds about 470,000 distinct CDR3 sequences, with roughly 42% as singletons. This sample comprised cultured PBMCs, obtained from culture after CMV antigen stimulation. These receptors all come from a human donor in good health (CMV status not recorded). Some clones in this sample may be carry-over from other donors' samples.

J is TRBJ1-1 and V is TRBV2; perhaps TRBD1 as D (5 bases). V was trimmed by 8 bases and J by 6 bases, leaving 16 bases between them. Germline lookup yields CDR1 SNHLY and CDR2 FYNNEI. This CDR3 is 13 amino acids long. The chain's CDR3 is CASESGPGPEAFF. In DNA form, the CDR3 reads TGTGCCAGCGAATCAGGGCCCGGCCCTGAAGCTTTCTTT.

The chain couples TRBV7-3 to TRBJ2-3, with 9 nucleotides matching TRBD1. Germline lookup yields CDR1 SGHTA and CDR2 FQGTGA. The CDR3 loop spans 15 amino acids. J gave up 2 bases and V 4 bases, and 4 bases lay outside the gene matches. The CDR3 spells CASSSQGAFTDTQYF. The CDR3 nucleotides read TGTGCCAGCAGCTCACAGGGGGCCTTCACAGATACGCAGTATTTT.

The chain couples TRBV5-4 to TRBJ2-3; D may be TRBD2 (5 bases). CDR1 is SGHNT, CDR2 YYREEE, per germline (reference sequence). V was cut by 4 bases and J by 3 bases, with 12 bases left in between. This CDR3 contains 14 residues. The CDR3 sequence: CASSPTGMTDTQYF. In nucleotides, the CDR3 is TGTGCCAGCAGCCCGACCGGGATGACAGATACGCAGTATTTT.

This chain connects TRBV6-6 to TRBJ2-7; D is unresolved. The CDR3 has 15 amino acids. Germline loops: CDR1 MNHNY, CDR2 SVGAGI (reference sequence). V was cut by 6 bases and J by 3 bases, with 18 bases left in between. Here the CDR3 DNA reads TGTGCCAGCAGCCAATCCCCCTCTAATCTCTACGAGCAGTACTTC. The encoded protein is CASSQSPSNLYEQYF.

The chain combines TRBV6-6 with TRBJ1-1; D not resolved. Trimming removed 7 bases from V and 8 bases from J, with 20 bases in between. The germline V gene has CDR1 MNHNY and CDR2 SVGAGI (reference sequence). This CDR3 contains 14 residues. CDR3 nucleotides: TGTGCCAGCAACTCGGACCTTTCACCACCAGAAGCTTTCTTT. It translates to CASNSDLSPPEAFF.

This chain links TRBV2 with TRBJ2-5; no definite D call. CDR1 is SNHLY, CDR2 FYNNEI, per germline. The length of the CDR3 is 13 residues. V gave up 0 bases and J gave up 5 bases, with 7 bases separating them. The DNA of the CDR3 is TGTGCCAGCAGTGAAGCCCCCTTGGAGACCCAGTACTTC. Protein sequence: CASSEAPLETQYF. Full variable domain (rest looked up from reference TRBV2 and TRBJ2-5): EPEVTQTPSHQVTQMGQEVILRCVPISNHLYFYWYRQILGQKVEFLVSFYNNEISEKSEIFDDQFSVERPDGSNFTLKIRSTKLEDSAMYFCASSEAPLETQYFGPGTRLLVL.

This clonotype has more than one count but fewer than ten. This chain links TRBV7-4 with TRBJ1-4; no clear D. This CDR3 spans 15 amino acids. CDR1 is SGHVT, CDR2 SQSDAQ, per germline. Trimming shortened V by 5 bases and J by 6 bases, and 16 bases separated the two germline ends. CDR3 sequence (DNA): TGTGCCAGCAGCCCCCCCACCGTGCGAGATGAAAAACTGTTTTTT. This sequence encodes CASSPPTVRDEKLFF.

V and J are TRBV6-6 and TRBJ2-7; D not resolved. CDR1 is MNHNY, CDR2 SVGAGI, per germline (reference sequence). The CDR3 loop spans 12 amino acids. Between the trimmed V and J ends, which lost 2 bases and 5 bases, there was a span of 7 bases. CDR3 DNA: TGTGCCAGCAGTTACCTATTGAACGAGCAGTACTTC. Translation gives CASSYLLNEQYF.

This CDR3 is CASSPGLTLTDTQYF. CDR3 bases: TGTGCCAGCAGCCCCGGACTTACCCTCACAGATACGCAGTATTTT. V gene TRBV12-3 or TRBV12-4 combines with J gene TRBJ2-3, with D perhaps TRBD2 (5 bases). CDR3 length equals 15 residues. V lost 6 bases and J 2 bases, leaving 15 bases between the germline ends.

This clonotype occurred once. The CDR3 region is CASSRSGQGNEKLFF. CDR3 in DNA: TGTGCCAGCAGTCGCTCCGGACAGGGTAATGAAAAACTGTTTTTT. The V call is TRBV12-3 or TRBV12-4, the J call TRBJ1-4; 8 bases agree with TRBD1. With 5 bases clipped from V and 4 bases from J, the junction kept 6 bases outside the gene matches. The CDR3 has 15 amino acids.

This rearrangement joins TRBV7-6 to TRBJ2-7; possibly TRBD2 for D (7 bases). Trimming removed 4 bases from V and 0 bases from J, with 16 bases in between. The germline CDR1 and CDR2 sequences are SGHVS and FNYEAQ. This CDR3 region has 16 residues. The CDR3 nucleotides read TGTGCCAGCAGCTCGATCGGGGGGCTGAGCTCCTACGAGCAGTACTTC. This translates into CASSSIGGLSSYEQYF.

This chain uses TRBV7-2 with TRBJ1-1, with a tentative D call TRBD1 (6 bases). This CDR3 has 13 residues. Germline loops: CDR1 SGHTA, CDR2 FQGNSA. The V end lost 5 bases, the J end lost 3 bases, and 10 bases lay between the germline ends. The CDR3 spells CASSITGYTEAFF. The CDR3 DNA is TGTGCCAGCAGCATCACAGGGTACACTGAAGCTTTCTTT.

This clonotype was counted only a few times. The chain joins TRBV28 to TRBJ2-1, with TRBD2 matching over 11 bases. This CDR3 has 19 amino acids. Germline values: CDR1 MDHEN, CDR2 SYDVKM. Trimming at V came to 7 bases and at J to 3 bases, leaving 17 bases not matched to a gene. CDR3 nucleotides: TGTGCCAGCATAGGGAGAGTAGCGGGGGGGACCCGGTACTACAATGAGCAGTTCTTC. The encoded protein is CASIGRVAGGTRYYNEQFF.

This clonotype was counted a few times. The chain couples TRBV7-9 to TRBJ1-4, with D maybe TRBD1 (5 bases). The V gene lost 1 base and the J gene lost 8 bases, with 8 bases spanning the gap. Germline V gives CDR1 SEHNR, CDR2 FQNEAQ (reference sequence). The CDR3 consists of 13 residues. CDR3 in DNA: TGTGCCAGCAGCTTAGGGGAGGGGGAAAAACTGTTTTTT. It codes for CASSLGEGEKLFF.

The chain is built from TRBV6-1 and TRBJ2-3, with 7 bases matching TRBD2. The V gene's germline CDR1 is MNHNS and CDR2 SASEGT. V gave up 6 bases and J gave up 3 bases; unmatched junction bases: 9. This CDR3 comprises 15 residues. The CDR3 coding sequence is TGTGCCAGCAGGTTGGAACTAGCGTCGACAGATACGCAGTATTTT. As protein: CASRLELASTDTQYF.

This chain links TRBV6-2 or TRBV6-3 with TRBJ2-1; TRBD1 or TRBD2 may be the D gene (6 bases each). Germline V CDR1 and CDR2: MNHEY, SVGEGT. CDR3 length: 18 residues. The ends were cut back, 0 bases at V and 4 bases at J, with 19 bases in the middle. The chain's CDR3 is CASSYSSIRGLLYNEQFF. The CDR3, as DNA: TGTGCCAGCAGTTACTCCTCCATACGGGGGCTTTTGTACAATGAGCAGTTCTTC.

The table lists this clonotype with a few counts. The CDR3 sequence: CASSQVSPLNSPLHF. CDR3 nucleotides: TGCGCCAGCAGCCAAGTTTCTCCCCTTAATTCACCCCTCCACTTT. This chain uses TRBV4-1 with TRBJ1-6; no reliable D call. The CDR3 contains 15 residues. Germline V gives CDR1 MGHRA, CDR2 YSYEKL. V was cut by 1 base and J by 6 bases, with 10 bases left in between.

The table lists this clonotype with a few counts. The chain joins TRBV5-6 to TRBJ1-1, with 9 nucleotides matching TRBD1. J lost 5 bases, V lost 0 bases, and 2 bases had no gene match. The CDR3 has 14 amino acids. Germline CDR1 is SGHDT and CDR2 is YYEEEE. CDR3 in DNA: TGTGCCAGCAGCTTGGCCGGGACAGGGACTGAAGCTTTCTTT. Translated, it gives CASSLAGTGTEAFF.

This chain joins TRBV7-2 and TRBJ2-7; TRBD2 is a possible D gene (6 bases). Germline CDR1 is SGHTA and CDR2 is FQGNSA. V was pared by 1 base and J by 3 bases, with 19 bases between. This CDR3 is 17 amino acids long. The CDR3 nucleotides are TGTGCCAGCAGCTTAGTGCCGGGGGTAGCGTTCGGCTACGAGCAGTACTTC. Amino acids: CASSLVPGVAFGYEQYF.

This clonotype was counted between two and nine times. V gene TRBV27 combines with J gene TRBJ2-5; 9 nucleotides match TRBD1. The CDR3 loop spans 13 amino acids. Per the germline V gene, CDR1 is MNHEY and CDR2 is SMNVEV (reference sequence). The ends lost 8 bases at V and 4 bases at J; junction bases unmatched: 5. The CDR3 coding sequence is TGTGCCAGCTCTGACAGGGGGGTAGAGACCCAGTACTTC. Amino acid sequence: CASSDRGVETQYF.

A single count supports this clonotype. The CDR3: CASSLTALITDTQYF. For the CDR3, the DNA is TGTGCCAGCAGCCTAACTGCACTCATCACAGATACGCAGTATTTT. The chain employs TRBV5-5 and TRBJ2-3; D is uncertain. Germline V lookup: CDR1 SGHKS, CDR2 YYEKEE (reference sequence). CDR3 length: 15 amino acids. V was trimmed by 4 bases and J by 2 bases, leaving 14 bases between them.

The rearrangement joins TRBV7-6 to TRBJ2-3; D is uncertain. The CDR3 length is 15 residues. The germline gives CDR1 SGHVS, CDR2 FNYEAQ. V lost 1 base and J lost 2, with 10 bases in between. CDR3 sequence: CASSLGADHTDTQYF. The CDR3 DNA sequence: TGTGCCAGCAGCTTAGGCGCGGATCACACAGATACGCAGTATTTT.